This TCR beta chain was identified during a study of blood T cells in healthy people across ages. Points from the study as a whole: Estimates of total diversity, which came from one million sequenced T cells, were considered to be underestimates.

With a J-beta primer mix and a sample-barcoded 5' primer, a second PCR ran about 7 to 12 cycles. In TCRdb, the 5' RACE reads were re-called with MiXCR into one record per CDR3 protein. There are hundreds of thousands of distinct CDR3 sequences in the sample; 46% occur only once, and 18% lies in the top ten. On this clonotype: Its matching antigen is unknown.

This CDR3 is 15 amino acids long. With V trimmed by 4 bases and J by 8 bases, 8 bases remained unmatched. CDR1 is DFQATT and CDR2 is SNEGSKA in the germline V gene (reference sequence). The sequence derives from a man older than 75 in good health. The chain links TRBV20-1 to TRBJ2-1; 13 bases are a match to TRBD2. Sample: blood. CDR3 sequence: CSATTSGGGPYEQFF. Here the CDR3 DNA reads TGCAGTGCTACTACTAGCGGGGGGGGGCCCTATGAGCAGTTCTTC.